Below are 22 T cell receptor beta chains sequenced from a single sample in a study of blood T cells in healthy people across ages (dated by TCRdb to the mid-2010s). Receptor amplification or capture employed 5' RACE. Data came from an Illumina HiSeq 2500. A second PCR of about 7 to 12 cycles was run with a J-beta primer mix and a sample-barcoded 5' primer. TCRdb itself trimmed the public reads at Q25 with fastp, ran MiXCR and retained productive beta chains. Every CDR3 protein is listed once, alongside the most common genes and DNA of its rows. The sample has 550,000 to 650,000 distinct CDR3 sequences on record, about 30% of them singletons. The ten top clones hold roughly 14% of the sample. The sample was blood. The source is a woman of 80 years or more in good health.

This chain joins TRBV25-1 and TRBJ1-1; 7 positions agree with TRBD1. V dropped 6 bases and J dropped 4; count of bases not matched to a gene: 8. This CDR3 is built from 14 residues. CDR1 MGHDK and CDR2 SYGVNS come from the germline V gene. CDR3: CASRPTGSSTEAFF. The CDR3 DNA reads TGTGCCAGCAGACCGACAGGGAGTAGCACTGAAGCTTTCTTT.

Ten or more counts support this clonotype. The V gene is TRBV5-1, the J gene TRBJ2-1; possibly TRBD1 or TRBD2 for D (6 bases each). Deletions cut 3 bases from V and 9 bases from J, with 25 bases between. The CDR3 is made up of 17 amino acids. The germline V gene has CDR1 SGHRS and CDR2 YFSETQ. In DNA, the CDR3 is TGCGCCAGCAGCTCACCTTGGGGGGCCCAATTTGGTGGTGAGCAGTTCTTC. Translation gives CASSSPWGAQFGGEQFF.

The V and J genes are TRBV27 and TRBJ1-2, with 8 bases aligning to TRBD1. The CDR3 runs to 15 residues. Germline CDR1 and CDR2: MNHEY and SMNVEV (reference sequence). The V segment lost 5 bases and the J segment 8 bases; nucleotides outside the gene matches: 13. DNA of the CDR3: TGTGCCAGCAGTGACCGGGACAGGCCTCTGGGAGGCTACACCTTC. Its protein is CASSDRDRPLGGYTF.

The sample holds one count of this clonotype. The V gene is TRBV20-1, the J gene TRBJ2-5; TRBD2 agrees at 11 bases. The closer fit of TRBJ2-7 to the DNA end suggests the J call may be wrong. Germline CDR1 reads DFQATT; CDR2 reads SNEGSKA (reference sequence). The CDR3 loop spans 15 amino acids. CDR3 DNA sequence: TGCAGTGCTAGAGATCCGCTAGCGGGAGGCTACGAGCAGTACTTC. This gives the protein CSARDPLAGGYEQYF.

V gene TRBV6-4 combines with J gene TRBJ2-2; D remains ambiguous. The germline V gene has CDR1 MRHNA and CDR2 SNTAGT. The CDR3 covers 11 residues. V gave up 5 bases and J gave up 8 bases, with 6 bases separating them. CDR3 sequence: CASSSQGELFF. The DNA for the CDR3 is TGTGCCAGCAGTTCCCAGGGGGAGCTGTTTTTT.

As for this clonotype: This may arise from a read error, as a much more abundant clone is one base away. The chain uses TRBV7-6 and TRBJ2-1, with a possible D match to TRBD2 (7 bases). CDR1 SGHVS and CDR2 FNYEAQ come from the germline V gene. The CDR3 sequence is 14 residues long. V lost 5 bases to trimming and J lost 10 bases, with 18 bases between them. The CDR3 protein is CASSTPGGYYEQFF. The CDR3 nucleotides read TGTGCCAGCAGCACCCCGGGGGGCTACTACGAGCAGTTCTTC.

A few counts support this clonotype. The V gene is TRBV24-1, the J gene TRBJ1-5, with D possibly TRBD1 on 6 matching bases. V lost 2 bases and J lost 4, with 14 bases in between. The CDR3 spans 16 residues. Germline CDR1 and CDR2: KGHDR and SFDVKD. The CDR3 here is CATSDSITRGNQPQHF. The DNA for the CDR3 is TGTGCCACCAGTGATTCGATAACCAGGGGTAATCAGCCCCAGCATTTT.

This clonotype was observed once. The CDR3 loop reads CASSVGGTGVLYEQYF. The CDR3 nucleotides are TGTGCCAGCAGCGTAGGAGGGACAGGAGTTCTCTACGAGCAGTACTTC. V usage is TRBV9 and J usage is TRBJ2-7, with 8 nucleotides matching TRBD1. The CDR3 runs 16 residues. J gave up 3 bases and V 0 bases, and 8 bases lay outside the gene matches. Germline V gene data show CDR1 as SGDLS and CDR2 as YYNGEE.

This chain joins TRBV2 and TRBJ1-1; D not certain. The CDR3 has 12 amino acids. V lost 1 base and J 7 bases, leaving 7 bases between the germline ends. Germline-derived CDR1 and CDR2 are SNHLY and FYNNEI. CDR3 in amino acids: CASSEVALEAFF. In nucleotides, the CDR3 is TGTGCCAGCAGTGAAGTAGCCCTTGAAGCTTTCTTT.

In its sample, this clonotype was seen many times. This chain links TRBV4-1 with TRBJ1-5, with a possible D match to TRBD1 (5 bases). Between the trimmed V and J ends, which lost 0 bases and 5 bases, there was a span of 14 bases. Germline values: CDR1 MGHRA, CDR2 YSYEKL. The CDR3 extends over 16 amino acids. The CDR3 coding sequence is TGCGCCAGCAGCCAAGAAGAGGGGCAGGGCTATCAGCCCCAGCATTTT. Its protein product is CASSQEEGQGYQPQHF.

In this sample, this clonotype turned up many times. This rearrangement joins TRBV5-1 to TRBJ2-7, with 10 bases matching TRBD1. Germline V gene lookup returns CDR1 SGHRS and CDR2 YFSETQ. The CDR3 is 15 residues long. V lost 1 base and J lost 7; bases outside the gene matches: 8. The CDR3 nucleotides are TGCGCCAGCAGCTTGCGTGACAGGGGGCCCTTGGAGCAGTACTTC. The encoded protein is CASSLRDRGPLEQYF.

With respect to this clonotype: This may come from a read error, since a much larger clone is one base off. The gene calls are TRBV7-9 and TRBJ2-5; D might be TRBD1 (5 bases). V was cut by 3 bases and J by 11 bases, with 16 bases left in between. This CDR3 spans 13 amino acids. CDR1 is SEHNR, CDR2 FQNEAQ, per germline (reference sequence). CDR3 loop: CASSFELGEEQYF. The CDR3 DNA sequence: TGTGCCAGCAGCTTCGAGTTAGGGGAAGAGCAGTACTTC.

This clonotype was seen ten or more times. This sequence joins TRBV3-1 and TRBJ2-7; D is perhaps TRBD1 (5 bases). This CDR3 comprises 13 residues. Germline-derived CDR1 and CDR2 are LGHDT and YNNKEL (reference sequence). Trimming removed 5 bases from V and 3 bases from J, with 11 bases in between. The CDR3 DNA sequence: TGTGCCAGCAGCTTAAGCAGGGTCTACGAGCAGTACTTC. Its protein is CASSLSRVYEQYF.

Details on this clonotype: A much more abundant neighbour one base away suggests this may be a read error. The V and J genes are TRBV25-1 and TRBJ1-5; D gene ambiguous. CDR1 and CDR2 (germline): MGHDK, SYGVNS. The CDR3 covers 14 residues. Trimming removed 2 bases from V and 3 bases from J, with 8 bases in between. CDR3 residues: CASSEAAVNQPQHF. Written as DNA, the CDR3 is TGTGCCAGCAGTGAAGCGGCTGTCAATCAGCCCCAGCATTTT.

A few counts support this clonotype. This may stem from a read error, because a much larger clone lies one nucleotide away. The chain recombines TRBV11-2 with TRBJ2-7, with D hard to call. Germline V gives CDR1 SGHAT, CDR2 FQNNGV. This CDR3 comprises 14 residues. Trimming cost V 4 bases and J 0 bases, with 10 bases left between them. The CDR3 coding sequence is TGTGCCAGCAGCTGGTGGCAAAACTCCTACGAGCAGTACTTC. Translated: CASSWWQNSYEQYF.

This clonotype was counted only a few times. This rearrangement joins TRBV5-4 to TRBJ2-7, with D tentatively TRBD2 (6 bases). This CDR3 has 13 residues. V lost 2 bases to trimming and J lost 7 bases, with 13 bases between them. Germline V lookup: CDR1 SGHNT, CDR2 YYREEE (reference sequence). The CDR3 spells CASSFGGPEEQYF. In DNA form, the CDR3 reads TGTGCCAGCAGCTTCGGAGGGCCCGAGGAGCAGTACTTC. The complete variable domain, with remaining parts taken from reference TRBV5-4 and TRBJ2-7, reads ETGVTQSPTHLIKTRGQQVTLRCSSQSGHNTVSWYQQALGQGPQFIFQYYREEENGRGNFPPRFSGLQFPNYSSELNVNALELDDSALYLCASSFGGPEEQYFGPGTRLTVT.

This clonotype has a count of ten or more. In nucleotides, the CDR3 is TGTGCCAGCAGCGCGCGGGCTCACCAAGAGACCCAGTACTTC. It encodes CASSARAHQETQYF. The chain joins TRBV12-1 to TRBJ2-5; the DNA was not used to check the table's D call, TRBD2. TRBV12-1 is flagged as a pseudogene. This CDR3 contains 14 residues.

This clonotype has at least ten counts. The chain uses TRBV5-1 and TRBJ2-1, with D possibly being TRBD2 (6 bases). This CDR3 is 15 amino acids long. CDR1 and CDR2 from the germline V gene are SGHRS and YFSETQ. Trimming shortened V by 0 bases and J by 3 bases, and 10 bases separated the two germline ends. The CDR3 here is CASSLGGVRYNEQFF. As DNA, the CDR3 is TGCGCCAGCAGCTTGGGGGGGGTTCGCTACAATGAGCAGTTCTTC. The whole variable domain, filled in from reference TRBV5-1 and TRBJ2-1, reads KAGVTQTPRYLIKTRGQQVTLSCSPISGHRSVSWYQQTPGQGLQFLFEYFSETQRNKGNFPGRFSGRQFSNSRSEMNVSTLELGDSALYLCASSLGGVRYNEQFFGPGTRLTVL.

The CDR3 nucleotides are TGTGCCAGCAGCCAGGGGGCTACCTCTGGAAACACCATATATTTT. It codes for CASSQGATSGNTIYF. The rearrangement joins TRBV3-1 to TRBJ1-3; possibly TRBD1 for D (6 bases). Germline assignment: CDR1 LGHDT and CDR2 YNNKEL (reference sequence). V was pared by 3 bases and J by 0 bases, with 9 bases between. CDR3 length: 15 residues. Looking up the rest from reference TRBV3-1 and TRBJ1-3 gives the full variable domain: DTAVSQTPKYLVTQMGNDKSIKCEQNLGHDTMYWYKQDSKKFLKIMFSYNNKELIINETVPNRFSPKSPDKAHLNLHINSLELGDSAVYFCASSQGATSGNTIYFGEGSWLTVV.

The chain uses TRBV4-1 and TRBJ2-5; D is unclear. This CDR3 is built from 14 residues. The germline CDR1 and CDR2 sequences are MGHRA and YSYEKL. V lost 4 bases to trimming and J lost 2 bases, with 11 bases between them. In nucleotides, the CDR3 is TGCGCCAGCAGCCCCACATCGGCTCAAGAGACCCAGTACTTC. This translates into CASSPTSAQETQYF.

This clonotype was detected ten times or more. The chain couples TRBV4-1 to TRBJ2-3; D unresolved. With 1 base removed from V and 1 base from J, the gap between germline ends came to 12 bases. This CDR3 region has 16 residues. CDR1 is MGHRA, CDR2 YSYEKL, per germline. The CDR3 nucleotides read TGCGCCAGCAGCCAAGGAGACGCGTGGCGCACAGATACGCAGTATTTT. Amino acids: CASSQGDAWRTDTQYF.

The V call is TRBV5-1, the J call TRBJ2-5, with D maybe TRBD1 (5 bases). CDR1 and CDR2 from the germline V gene are SGHRS and YFSETQ. Trimming removed 6 bases from V and 3 bases from J, with 18 bases in between. This CDR3 is built from 15 residues. CDR3 coding DNA: TGCGCCAGCAAGCTTGCTTCAGGGATAGAAGAGACCCAGTACTTC. It is translated as CASKLASGIEETQYF.